This T cell receptor beta chain was captured in a study of shared clonotypes between healthy human individuals. V lost 1 base to trimming and J lost 3 bases; unmatched junction nucleotides: 3. The CDR3 length is 14 residues. CDR1 SGHVS and CDR2 FQNEAQ come from the germline V gene. DNA input for the unsorted PBMC replicate PCRs was around 300 ng, 30,000 or so T cell genomes. Clones were sequenced by immunoSEQ multiplex PCR, and TCRdb holds only the in-frame ones, with some missing. Of hundreds of thousands of clones listed, roughly four fifths are singletons. Adult donors, all healthy and HIV-negative, had no recent acute infections or vaccinations.

The sample taken for sequencing was PBMCs. This chain uses TRBV7-8 with TRBJ2-7; 7 bases match TRBD1. The clonotype was recovered from a woman between 40 and 55 years old in good health. Some clones in this sample may be carry-over from other donors' samples. CDR3 sequence: CASSLGDSHYEQYF. CDR3 in DNA: TGTGCCAGCAGCTTAGGGGACAGTCACTACGAGCAGTACTTC.